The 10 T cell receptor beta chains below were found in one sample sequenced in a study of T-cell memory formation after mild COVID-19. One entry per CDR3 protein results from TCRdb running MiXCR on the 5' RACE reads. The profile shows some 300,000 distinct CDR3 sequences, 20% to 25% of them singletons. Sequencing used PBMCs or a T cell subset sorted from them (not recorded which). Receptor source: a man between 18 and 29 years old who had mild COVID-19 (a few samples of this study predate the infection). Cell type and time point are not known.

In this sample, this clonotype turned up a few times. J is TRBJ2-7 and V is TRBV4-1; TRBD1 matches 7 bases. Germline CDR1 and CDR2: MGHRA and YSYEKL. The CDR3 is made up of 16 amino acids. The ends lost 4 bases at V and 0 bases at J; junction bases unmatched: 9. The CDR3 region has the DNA TGCGCCAGCAGCCGTACGTCGGGACAGAGCTCCTACGAGCAGTACTTC. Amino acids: CASSRTSGQSSYEQYF.

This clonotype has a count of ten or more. The CDR3 sequence is CASSYDLYEQYF. CDR3 DNA: TGTGCCAGCAGTTACGACCTCTACGAGCAGTACTTC. The V and J genes are TRBV6-2 or TRBV6-3 and TRBJ2-7; D not resolved. The germline V gene encodes CDR1 MNHEY and CDR2 SVGEGT. Trimming shortened V by 2 bases and J by 3 bases, and 5 bases separated the two germline ends. The CDR3 totals 12 residues.

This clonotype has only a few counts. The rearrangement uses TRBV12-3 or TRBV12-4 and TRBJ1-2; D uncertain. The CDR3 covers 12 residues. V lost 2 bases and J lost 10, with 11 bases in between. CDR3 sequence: CASSLLGGNYTF. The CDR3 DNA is TGTGCCAGCAGTTTATTGGGAGGGAACTACACCTTC.

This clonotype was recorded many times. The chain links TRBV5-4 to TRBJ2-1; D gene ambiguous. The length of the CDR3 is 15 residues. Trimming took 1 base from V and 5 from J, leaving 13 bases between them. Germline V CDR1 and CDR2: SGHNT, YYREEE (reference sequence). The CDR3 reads CASSLLSQHDNEQFF. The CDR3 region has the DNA TGTGCCAGCAGCTTGCTTTCCCAGCACGACAATGAGCAGTTCTTC.

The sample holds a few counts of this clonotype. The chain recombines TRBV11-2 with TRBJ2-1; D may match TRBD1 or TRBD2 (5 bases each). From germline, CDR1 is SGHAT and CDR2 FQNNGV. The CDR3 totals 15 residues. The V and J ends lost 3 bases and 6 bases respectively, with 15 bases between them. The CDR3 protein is CASSFFGARGNEQFF. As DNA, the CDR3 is TGTGCCAGCAGCTTTTTCGGGGCTCGGGGCAATGAGCAGTTCTTC.

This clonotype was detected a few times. CDR3 residues: CSVEGPSLGTGELFF. In DNA, the CDR3 is TGCAGCGTTGAAGGCCCCTCTTTGGGCACCGGGGAGCTGTTTTTT. The chain has TRBV29-1 and TRBJ2-2; D is unclear. The CDR3 runs to 15 residues. Germline CDR1 and CDR2: SQVTM and ANQGSEA. V was trimmed by 1 base and J by 4 bases, leaving 13 bases between them.

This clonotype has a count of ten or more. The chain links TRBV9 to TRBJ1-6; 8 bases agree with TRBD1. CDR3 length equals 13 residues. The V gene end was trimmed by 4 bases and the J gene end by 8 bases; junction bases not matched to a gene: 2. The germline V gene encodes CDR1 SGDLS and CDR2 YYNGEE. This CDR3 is CASSHRGDSPLHF. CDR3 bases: TGTGCCAGCAGCCACAGGGGGGATTCACCCCTCCACTTT.

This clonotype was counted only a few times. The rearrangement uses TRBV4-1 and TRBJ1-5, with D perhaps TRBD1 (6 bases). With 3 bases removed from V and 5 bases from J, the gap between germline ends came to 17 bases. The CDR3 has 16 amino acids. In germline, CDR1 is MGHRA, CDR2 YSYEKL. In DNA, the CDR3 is TGCGCCAGCAGCCATCCAGTGACAGGAGGATATCAGCCCCAGCATTTT. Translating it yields CASSHPVTGGYQPQHF.

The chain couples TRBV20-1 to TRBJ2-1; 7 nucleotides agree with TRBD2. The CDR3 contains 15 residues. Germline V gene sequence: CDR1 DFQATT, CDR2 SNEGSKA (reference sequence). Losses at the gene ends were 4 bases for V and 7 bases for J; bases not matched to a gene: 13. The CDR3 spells CSAKGEGREWNEQFF. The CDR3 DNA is TGCAGTGCTAAAGGGGAGGGCAGGGAATGGAATGAGCAGTTCTTC.

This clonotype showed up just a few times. The CDR3 coding sequence is TGCGCCAGCAGCTTTGGGCAGCGCTACAATGAGCAGTTCTTC. Its protein product is CASSFGQRYNEQFF. The V call is TRBV5-1, the J call TRBJ2-1, with D hard to call. Germline lookup yields CDR1 SGHRS and CDR2 YFSETQ. The germline V and J ends were trimmed by 2 bases and 3 bases, with 9 bases remaining between them. CDR3 length: 14 residues.